Below, 21 T cell receptor beta chains from the same sample are listed, as sequenced in a study of beta chain features in type 1 diabetes. Findings and limits, study-wide: Type 1 diabetes patients had TCRB CDR3s that were shorter (moderately but significantly so) in all four CD4+ subsets.

All of the isolated RNA was reverse transcribed, so expressed TCRB transcripts were sequenced. The assay was immunoSEQ multiplex PCR, and TCRdb's table has in-frame clones only and misses some. The sample lists hundreds of thousands of clones; about a tenth were seen once. These receptors lack a known antigen. Sequencing was carried out using naive CD4+ T cells from blood. These receptors came from a man under 40 with type 1 diabetes.

The rearrangement joins TRBV7-6 to TRBJ2-7, with 8 bases aligning to TRBD1. This CDR3 has 14 amino acids. CDR1 is SGHVS and CDR2 is FNYEAQ in the germline V gene. V shed 5 bases, J shed 1 base, and the junction held 4 bases outside the gene matches. The CDR3 region has the DNA TGTGCCAGCAGCCCCCAGGGGGCTTCCTACGAGCAGTACTTC. Translated: CASSPQGASYEQYF.

A few counts support this clone. V gene TRBV7-3 combines with J gene TRBJ1-6; unclear D gene. The CDR3 length is 13 residues. The V gene's germline CDR1 is SGHTA and CDR2 FQGTGA. The V end lost 4 bases, the J end lost 10 bases, and 11 bases lay between the germline ends. CDR3 in DNA: TGTGCCAGCAGCTCTGGACTGGAATCACCCCTCCACTTT. Its protein is CASSSGLESPLHF. The variable domain in full, completed from reference TRBV7-3 and TRBJ1-6, reads GAGVSQTPSNKVTEKGKYVELRCDPISGHTALYWYRQSLGQGPEFLIYFQGTGAADDSGLPNDRFFAVRPEGSVSTLKIQRTERGDSAVYLCASSSGLESPLHFGNGTRLTVT.

The CDR3 is CASSLDGWSSYEQYF. In DNA form, the CDR3 reads TGTGCCAGCAGCTTAGACGGGTGGAGCTCCTACGAGCAGTACTTC. This rearrangement joins TRBV7-2 to TRBJ2-7; no firm D call. The CDR3 runs 15 residues. Germline CDR1 reads SGHTA; CDR2 reads FQGNSA. Trimming took 1 base from V and 0 from J, leaving 10 bases between them. The variable domain in full, completed from reference TRBV7-2 and TRBJ2-7, reads GAGVSQSPSNKVTEKGKDVELRCDPISGHTALYWYRQSLGQGLEFLIYFQGNSAPDKSGLPSDRFSAERTGGSVSTLTIQRTQQEDSAVYLCASSLDGWSSYEQYFGPGTRLTVT.

This chain joins TRBV9 and TRBJ2-3; 14 nucleotides match TRBD2. The germline V gene has CDR1 SGDLS and CDR2 YYNGEE. With V trimmed by 4 bases and J by 6 bases, 7 bases remained unmatched. The CDR3 is 16 residues long. The CDR3 sequence: CASSPGLAGGGDTQYF. The CDR3, as DNA: TGTGCCAGCAGCCCCGGACTAGCGGGGGGCGGGGATACGCAGTATTTT.

Only one count was recorded for this clone. This chain connects TRBV5-4 to TRBJ1-1, with D possibly matching TRBD1 (5 bases). CDR3 size: 14 residues. Per the germline V gene, CDR1 is SGHNT and CDR2 is YYREEE (reference sequence). V lost 6 bases and J lost 2, with 14 bases in between. CDR3 sequence (DNA): TGTGCCAGCACGTGGGGGGGAATAAACACTGAAGCTTTCTTT. Its protein is CASTWGGINTEAFF.

V gene TRBV9 combines with J gene TRBJ2-7; 7 bases map to TRBD1. This CDR3 spans 14 amino acids. After removal of 4 bases from V and 4 bases from J, the junction contained 8 bases not matched to a gene. The germline V gene has CDR1 SGDLS and CDR2 YYNGEE. The CDR3 is CASSTGTATYEQYF. CDR3 in DNA: TGTGCCAGCAGCACCGGGACAGCAACTTACGAGCAGTACTTC.

In its sample, this clone was seen a few times. The chain recombines TRBV7-9 with TRBJ2-3; D is undetermined. This CDR3 spans 12 amino acids. Germline values: CDR1 SEHNR, CDR2 FQNEAQ (reference sequence). With 5 bases removed from V and 5 bases from J, the gap between germline ends came to 8 bases. CDR3: CASSAIVDTQYF. DNA of the CDR3: TGTGCCAGCAGCGCTATAGTAGATACGCAGTATTTT.

This chain links TRBV28 with TRBJ2-1, with D possibly being TRBD2 (7 bases). CDR1 and CDR2 (germline): MDHEN, SYDVKM. V lost 8 bases, J lost 3 bases, and 14 bases lay in between. The CDR3 runs to 14 residues. CDR3 loop: CASARGGFYNEQFF. DNA of the CDR3: TGTGCCAGCGCACGCGGGGGCTTCTACAATGAGCAGTTCTTC.

This clone came up a few times. The rearrangement uses TRBV5-1 and TRBJ2-5; D remains unclear. This CDR3 spans 11 amino acids. The germline gives CDR1 SGHRS, CDR2 YFSETQ. V lost 2 bases to trimming and J lost 3 bases, with 2 bases between them. The CDR3 DNA reads TGCGCCAGCAGCTTTAAAGAGACCCAGTACTTC. This sequence encodes CASSFKETQYF.

This clone came up a few times. CDR3 sequence reads: CASSSKDREGEKLFF. In nucleotides, the CDR3 is TGTGCCAGCAGCAGTAAGGACAGGGAGGGAGAAAAACTGTTTTTT. The chain couples TRBV4-2 to TRBJ1-4, with 8 positions matching TRBD1. This CDR3 comprises 15 residues. The germline gives CDR1 LGHNA, CDR2 YNFKEQ. With 5 bases clipped from V and 8 bases from J, the junction kept 10 bases outside the gene matches.

This clone was counted a few times. The J gene is TRBJ1-1, the V gene TRBV6-5, with 11 bases identical to TRBD1. After removal of 2 bases from V and 6 bases from J, the junction contained 2 bases not matched to a gene. From germline, CDR1 is MNHEY and CDR2 SVGAGI. CDR3 length: 14 residues. The CDR3 protein is CASSYGTGGAEAFF. CDR3 bases: TGTGCCAGCAGTTACGGGACAGGGGGGGCTGAAGCTTTCTTT.

This chain uses TRBV19 with TRBJ1-5; TRBD1 agrees at 8 bases. V lost 6 bases to trimming and J lost 7 bases; unmatched junction nucleotides: 8. The CDR3 has 14 residues. Germline CDR1 and CDR2: LNHDA and SQIVND (reference sequence). The CDR3 DNA sequence: TGTGCCAGTAGCGTAACAGGGGGAGGGCAGCCCCAGCATTTT. Encoded protein: CASSVTGGGQPQHF. Full variable domain (remainder filled in from reference TRBV19 and TRBJ1-5): DGGITQSPKYLFRKEGQNVTLSCEQNLNHDAMYWYRQDPGQGLRLIYYSQIVNDFQKGDIAEGYSVSREKKESFPLTVTSAQKNPTAFYLCASSVTGGGQPQHFGDGTRLSIL.

This chain joins TRBV6-5 and TRBJ2-5; no clear D gene. V dropped 5 bases and J dropped 1 base, with 8 bases sitting between them. The CDR3 extends over 13 amino acids. Looked up from germline, CDR1 is MNHEY and CDR2 is SVGAGI. For the CDR3, the DNA is TGTGCCAGCAGTGAATACTCCCAAGAGACCCAGTACTTC. Translation gives CASSEYSQETQYF.

The chain carries TRBV5-4 and TRBJ1-5; 7 bases agree with TRBD1. Germline V gene data show CDR1 as SGHNT and CDR2 as YYREEE (reference sequence). The J segment lost 4 bases and the V segment lost 0 bases, leaving 10 bases of the junction unmatched. The CDR3 contains 17 residues. The CDR3 sequence: CASSLGPRQGGNQPQHF. The CDR3 bases are TGTGCCAGCAGCTTGGGACCGAGACAGGGCGGGAATCAGCCCCAGCATTTT.

The V and J genes are TRBV18 and TRBJ1-2, with D possibly TRBD1 on 6 matching bases. Germline values: CDR1 KGHSH, CDR2 LQKENI. V was pared by 0 bases and J by 2 bases, with 16 bases between. The CDR3 consists of 17 residues. This CDR3 is CASSPPLPDRPNYGYTF. In DNA, the CDR3 is TGTGCCAGCTCACCACCCTTACCCGACAGGCCGAACTATGGCTACACCTTC.

This chain connects TRBV6-5 to TRBJ1-6; weak D call: TRBD1 (5 bases). Germline V gene data show CDR1 as MNHEY and CDR2 as SVGAGI. The CDR3 has 15 amino acids. The V end lost 5 bases, the J end lost 7 bases, and 15 bases lay between the germline ends. CDR3 DNA: TGTGCCAGCAGTGCCGACGACAGATTCAATTCACCCCTCCACTTT. As protein: CASSADDRFNSPLHF.

A few counts support this clone. J is TRBJ2-7 and V is TRBV7-2, with 7 nucleotides matching TRBD2. V shed 2 bases and J 7 bases; nucleotides not matched to a gene: 5. This CDR3 is 13 amino acids long. CDR1 and CDR2 from the germline V gene are SGHTA and FQGNSA. The CDR3 DNA reads TGTGCCAGCAGCTTATTCGGGGGAGGGGAGCAGTACTTC. Encoded protein: CASSLFGGGEQYF. Full variable domain (rest looked up from reference TRBV7-2 and TRBJ2-7): GAGVSQSPSNKVTEKGKDVELRCDPISGHTALYWYRQSLGQGLEFLIYFQGNSAPDKSGLPSDRFSAERTGGSVSTLTIQRTQQEDSAVYLCASSLFGGGEQYFGPGTRLTVT.

The rearrangement links TRBV5-4 to TRBJ2-5; 9 bases line up with TRBD1. The CDR3 is 15 residues long. The V gene end was trimmed by 3 bases and the J gene end by 4 bases; junction bases not matched to a gene: 7. The germline V gene has CDR1 SGHNT and CDR2 YYREEE (reference sequence). The CDR3 DNA sequence: TGTGCCAGCAGCTCTCCGGGACAGGGAGCAGAGACCCAGTACTTC. Its translation: CASSSPGQGAETQYF.

V usage is TRBV6-5 and J usage is TRBJ2-7; D unresolved. Germline CDR1 and CDR2: MNHEY and SVGAGI. The CDR3 totals 15 residues. Trimming removed 0 bases at V and 6 bases at J, with 15 bases between. In nucleotides, the CDR3 is TGTGCCAGCAGTTACTCTGGCAGTCTGCCTGTCGAGCAGTACTTC. This translates into CASSYSGSLPVEQYF.

In this sample, this clone turned up a few times. The V call is TRBV6-5, the J call TRBJ1-6; D is ambiguous. The germline gives CDR1 MNHEY, CDR2 SVGAGI. The CDR3 runs 15 residues. The V gene lost 2 bases and the J gene lost 7 bases, with 12 bases spanning the gap. CDR3: CASSYLQSPNSPLHF. DNA for the CDR3: TGTGCCAGCAGTTACCTACAGTCGCCAAATTCACCCCTCCACTTT.

The chain links TRBV2 to TRBJ1-2; TRBD1 is a possible D gene (5 bases). V lost 6 bases, J lost 4 bases, and 15 bases lay in between. Germline V lookup: CDR1 SNHLY, CDR2 FYNNEI. This CDR3 region has 14 residues. The CDR3 protein is CASSAMQGGYGYTF. The DNA of the CDR3 is TGTGCCAGCAGCGCCATGCAGGGCGGCTATGGCTACACCTTC.